Presented here are 15 T cell receptor beta chains from one specimen sequenced in a study of molecular identifiers for immune sequencing clone quantification. TCRdb itself ran the PCR reads through MiXCR, one entry per CDR3 protein. The sample comprises over 65,000 distinct CDR3 sequences, more than 20% of which are singletons, and 0.7% to 0.8% rests with the top ten. Sequenced material: naive CD8+ T cells from blood, with Jurkat cell RNA spiked in. As to subset: FACS-sorted CD8+CD4-CCR7+CD45RA+ naive T cells. These TCRs come from a human donor in good health. Some libraries in this study had Jurkat cell RNA spiked in.

For this clonotype: A read error is possible here, since a much larger clone lies one base away. The chain is built from TRBV9 and TRBJ2-3; D possibly corresponds to TRBD2 (5 bases). Trimming removed 0 bases at V and 11 bases at J, with 13 bases between. The CDR3 sequence is 13 residues long. Germline values: CDR1 SGDLS, CDR2 YYNGEE. CDR3 sequence reads: CASSVVSGGMQYF. The CDR3 nucleotides are TGTGCCAGCAGCGTAGTAAGTGGAGGTATGCAGTATTTT.

About this clonotype itself: A much larger clone lies one base from this, so it may be a read error. The rearrangement links TRBV7-9 to TRBJ1-4, with D hard to call. CDR3 length equals 13 residues. The V end was cut by 8 bases, the J end by 8 bases, with 15 bases between. Germline values: CDR1 SEHNR, CDR2 FQNEAQ (reference sequence). CDR3 DNA: TGTGCCAGCGCCCCTTATTATGCAGAAAAACTGTTTTTT. This translates into CASAPYYAEKLFF.

Ten or more counts support this clonotype. The V gene is TRBV5-1, the J gene TRBJ2-7; TRBD1 matches 12 bases. The CDR3 runs to 12 residues. The V segment lost 8 bases and the J segment 6 bases; nucleotides outside the gene matches: 3. Germline V gives CDR1 SGHRS, CDR2 YFSETQ. Here the CDR3 reads CASGTGGSEQYF. The CDR3 DNA follows: TGCGCCAGTGGGACAGGGGGCAGCGAGCAGTACTTC.

This chain connects TRBV10-2 to TRBJ1-6; no reliable D call. This CDR3 region has 14 residues. Looked up from germline, CDR1 is WSHSY and CDR2 is SAAADI. V dropped 6 bases and J dropped 3 bases, with 9 bases sitting between them. This CDR3 reads CASSPAGYNSPLHF. CDR3 DNA sequence: TGCGCCAGCAGCCCCGCCGGCTATAATTCACCCCTCCACTTT.

Concerning this clonotype: A much larger clone lies one base from this, so it may be a read error. This chain links TRBV2 with TRBJ1-1; D gene unclear. This CDR3 is built from 13 residues. Per the germline V gene, CDR1 is SNHLY and CDR2 is FYNNEI. V lost 6 bases to trimming and J lost 0 bases, with 8 bases between them. The CDR3, as DNA: TGTGCCAGCAGAGGTATAATGAACACTGAAGCTTTCTTT. Translation: CASRGIMNTEAFF.

This clonotype was seen many times. The V gene is TRBV27, the J gene TRBJ2-7, with 12 bases that match TRBD2. With V trimmed by 6 bases and J by 7 bases, 7 bases remained unmatched. Looked up from germline, CDR1 is MNHEY and CDR2 is SMNVEV (reference sequence). CDR3 length equals 14 residues. Here the CDR3 DNA reads TGTGCCAGCAGGAAACTAGCGGGAGGTTATGAGCAGTACTTC. Its protein is CASRKLAGGYEQYF.

This clonotype was observed a handful of times. The J gene is TRBJ2-1, the V gene TRBV29-1; no clear D. This CDR3 is 11 amino acids long. The germline CDR1 and CDR2 sequences are SQVTM and ANQGSEA. V lost 1 base, J lost 6 bases, and 4 bases lay in between. DNA for the CDR3: TGCAGCGTTGAAGCTTTCAATGAGCAGTTCTTC. Translated, it gives CSVEAFNEQFF.

The rearrangement joins TRBV19 to TRBJ2-3, with D perhaps given as TRBD1 or TRBD2 (5 bases each). Germline-derived CDR1 and CDR2 are LNHDA and SQIVND (reference sequence). V was shortened by 3 bases and J by 6 bases, with 19 bases between the two germline ends. The CDR3 consists of 16 residues. DNA for the CDR3: TGTGCCAGTAGTATGTTTTTCGTGCAGGGCGGGGATACGCAGTATTTT. Amino acids: CASSMFFVQGGDTQYF.

At least ten counts were recorded for this clonotype. The chain uses TRBV6-5 and TRBJ2-5, with D tentatively TRBD1 (6 bases). Germline CDR1 is MNHEY and CDR2 is SVGAGI. CDR3 size: 17 residues. Between the trimmed V and J ends, which lost 0 bases and 3 bases, there was a span of 17 bases. The chain's CDR3 is CASSYSMGQGMEETQYF. DNA for the CDR3: TGTGCCAGCAGTTACTCGATGGGGCAGGGGATGGAAGAGACCCAGTACTTC.

This chain links TRBV4-1 with TRBJ2-1; 13 bases agree with TRBD2. CDR3 length equals 18 residues. The junction had 7 bases not matched to a gene; V was cut back by 1 base and J by 4 bases. Germline V gene sequence: CDR1 MGHRA, CDR2 YSYEKL. This chain's CDR3 is CASSQGWSLAGGYNEQFF. As DNA, the CDR3 is TGCGCCAGCAGCCAAGGATGGTCACTAGCGGGGGGGTACAATGAGCAGTTCTTC.

This clonotype has only a few counts. The V call is TRBV30, the J call TRBJ2-1, with 10 bases fitting TRBD2. Unmatched junction bases numbered 7, after V lost 2 bases and J lost 3 bases. CDR1 and CDR2 (germline): GTSNPN, SVGIG (reference sequence). This CDR3 comprises 16 residues. This CDR3 is CAWSKTAGGYYNEQFF. The DNA of the CDR3 is TGTGCCTGGAGTAAGACAGCGGGAGGGTACTACAATGAGCAGTTCTTC.

This clonotype came up a few times. This chain joins TRBV6-2 or TRBV6-3 and TRBJ1-2; D may be TRBD1 (5 bases). CDR1 is MNHEY and CDR2 is SVGEGT in the germline V gene. The length of the CDR3 is 14 residues. The germline V and J ends were trimmed by 5 bases and 4 bases, with 14 bases remaining between them. The CDR3 protein is CASSTLTDVYGYTF. Here the CDR3 DNA reads TGTGCCAGCAGTACCCTGACAGACGTCTATGGCTACACCTTC.

V is TRBV6-1 and J is TRBJ1-1; 8 bases line up with TRBD1. V trimming: 3 bases; J trimming: 0 bases; junction bases outside the gene matches: 3. Germline V CDR1 and CDR2: MNHNS, SASEGT. The CDR3 is 15 residues long. The CDR3 reads CASSEWTGLNTEAFF. The CDR3, as DNA: TGTGCCAGCAGTGAGTGGACAGGGCTGAACACTGAAGCTTTCTTT.

The sample holds a few counts of this clonotype. The chain recombines TRBV19 with TRBJ1-5; D not certain. The CDR3 runs to 13 residues. Per germline, CDR1 LNHDA and CDR2 SQIVND (reference sequence). Trimming removed 2 bases from V and 7 bases from J, with 9 bases in between. CDR3 DNA sequence: TGTGCCAGTAGTATAAGTGAGTACCAGCCCCAGCATTTT. This gives the protein CASSISEYQPQHF.

The genes are TRBV19 and TRBJ2-3; 7 bases line up with TRBD1. V dropped 4 bases and J dropped 0; count of bases not matched to a gene: 4. This CDR3 region has 15 residues. Germline V gene lookup returns CDR1 LNHDA and CDR2 SQIVND (reference sequence). The DNA for the CDR3 is TGTGCCAGTAGTACGGGACAGCATAGCACAGATACGCAGTATTTT. Its translation is CASSTGQHSTDTQYF.